This is a list of T cell receptor beta chains from one sample in a study of shared clonotypes between healthy human individuals. Method: immunoSEQ multiplex PCR; TCRdb's copy keeps in-frame clones and lacks some. The sample lists about 520,000 clones, 95% to 96% occurring once. Sequenced sample: naive CD4+ T cells sorted from blood. The source of these receptors is a woman in her 30s in good health. CDR3s include the opening cysteine and the closing phenylalanine or tryptophan. The order of the fields is D gene, V gene, J gene, CDR3 length, clone size, CDR3 DNA, CDR3 protein. A D gene is named only where the DNA matches it firmly. The size field is filled for only some rows; it gives once, few, many or a size class.

.	TRBV5-8	TRBJ1-2	13	.	TGTGCCAGCAGCTTGAGGGCCGACTATGGCTACACCTTC	CASSLRADYGYTF
.	TRBV29-1	TRBJ2-2	13	once	TGCAGCGTCGGGGACGTTTCGACCGGGGAGCTGTTTTTT	CSVGDVSTGELFF
TRBD1	TRBV19	TRBJ1-2	14	.	TGTGCCAGTACCGGACAGGGGCGCTACTATGGCTACACCTTC	CASTGQGRYYGYTF
.	TRBV20-1	TRBJ2-1	11	.	TGCAGTGCTAGTTGGAGCGGTGAGCAGTTCTTC	CSASWSGEQFF
.	TRBV13	TRBJ2-2	16	.	TGTGCCAGCAGCCTCGGTCTCCAAGGGGGCACCGGGGAGCTGTTTTTT	CASSLGLQGGTGELFF
.	TRBV18	TRBJ2-4	16	.	TGTGCCAGCTCACCACTAGGGGTGGCAGCCAAAAACATTCAGTACTTC	CASSPLGVAAKNIQYF
TRBD1	TRBV5-1	TRBJ1-2	19	.	TGCGCCAGCAGCTTGGGGCCCCCAGGGACAGGGCGAGCTTTTTATGGCTACACCTTC	CASSLGPPGTGRAFYGYTF
TRBD2	TRBV7-2	TRBJ2-7	14	.	TGTGCCAGCAGCCGGACTAGCGGCTCCTACGAGCAGTACTTC	CASSRTSGSYEQYF
.	TRBV5-6	TRBJ1-5	16	once	TGTGCCAGCAGCCAGAGCTGGGGCATCGGGAATCAGCCCCAGCATTTT	CASSQSWGIGNQPQHF
TRBD2	TRBV5-1	TRBJ2-1	14	.	TGCGCCAGCAGCCCGGGACTAGCGGACAATGAGCAGTTCTTC	CASSPGLADNEQFF
.	TRBV12-5	TRBJ1-3	13	.	TGTGCTAGTGGTTATTCCTCTGGAAACACCATATATTTT	CASGYSSGNTIYF
TRBD1	TRBV5-6	TRBJ1-3	15	.	TGTGCCAGCAGCGGTCGACAGGGGGCTGGAAACACCATATATTTT	CASSGRQGAGNTIYF
.	TRBV7-9	TRBJ1-4	15	.	TGTGCCAGCAGCTTAGCTAGGGCAGCTAATGAAAAACTGTTTTTT	CASSLARAANEKLFF
.	TRBV5-4	TRBJ1-3	15	.	TGTGCCAGCAGCCCAGGGATCAACTCTGGAAACACCATATATTTT	CASSPGINSGNTIYF
.	TRBV14	TRBJ2-5	13	.	TGTGCCAGCAGCCCATTAGCGGAAGAGACCCAGTACTTC	CASSPLAEETQYF
.	TRBV2	TRBJ2-2	13	.	TGTGCCAGCAAGACAGAAGTCACCGGGGAGCTGTTTTTT	CASKTEVTGELFF
TRBD1	TRBV7-2	TRBJ1-1	14	once	TGTGCCAGCAGCCAGATCAACGGGACAGGCCGGGCTTTCTTT	CASSQINGTGRAFF
TRBD2	TRBV4-2	TRBJ2-2	16	few	TGTGCCAGCACGGGACTAGCGGGAGTTAACACCGGGGAGCTGTTTTTT	CASTGLAGVNTGELFF
.	TRBV10-3	TRBJ1-5	16	.	TGTGCCATCAGTGAAGGGGGTAGACGTGGCAATCAGCCCCAGCATTTT	CAISEGGRRGNQPQHF
.	TRBV21-1	TRBJ2-3	15	.	TGTGCCAGCAGCAGTAGAGGTTTGAGCACAGATACGCAGTATTTT	CASSSRGLSTDTQYF
.	TRBV5-1	TRBJ1-3	11	few	TGCGCCAGTCGGGGTGGAAACACCATATATTTT	CASRGGNTIYF
.	TRBV28	TRBJ2-7	12	.	TGTGCCAGCAACCGGGAGCCCTACGAGCAGTACTTC	CASNREPYEQYF
.	TRBV5-6	TRBJ1-5	12	.	TGTGCCAGCAGCAGGGACAACCAGCCCCAGCATTTT	CASSRDNQPQHF